Listed below are T cell receptor beta chains from one sample, sequenced in a study of blood T cells in healthy people across ages. A single record per CDR3 protein comes from TCRdb applying MiXCR to the 5' RACE reads. The sample gives fewer than 900,000 distinct CDR3 sequences, around 36% of which show up once; 13% is in the top ten. Source material: blood. These receptors all stem from a man younger than 35 in good health. Both conserved end residues are part of each CDR3. Each record gives: V gene, D gene, J gene, CDR3 protein. The D gene is left open where the match is weak.

V gene: TRBV6-6
D gene: TRBD1
J gene: TRBJ2-5
CDR3 protein: CASTGFDRGPQYF

V gene: TRBV28
D gene: NA
J gene: TRBJ2-5
CDR3 protein: CASSLYEGRGETQYF

V gene: TRBV6-6
D gene: NA
J gene: TRBJ2-7
CDR3 protein: CASSAPSALYEQYF

V gene: TRBV5-4
D gene: NA
J gene: TRBJ1-1
CDR3 protein: CASSLGPESEAFF

V gene: TRBV7-9
D gene: NA
J gene: TRBJ2-5
CDR3 protein: CASSFEPGLKETQYF

V gene: TRBV4-3
D gene: TRBD2
J gene: TRBJ2-1
CDR3 protein: CASSQDAGLAVYNEQFF

V gene: TRBV29-1
D gene: NA
J gene: TRBJ2-1
CDR3 protein: CSVEDLEGIEQFF

V gene: TRBV6-2/TRBV6-3
D gene: NA
J gene: TRBJ1-2
CDR3 protein: CASTKLGGADYGYTF

V gene: TRBV10-3
D gene: NA
J gene: TRBJ1-1
CDR3 protein: CAISPERVTTAEAFF

V gene: TRBV5-1
D gene: NA
J gene: TRBJ2-1
CDR3 protein: CASSIDRSSYNEQFF

V gene: TRBV4-3
D gene: NA
J gene: TRBJ1-2
CDR3 protein: CASSQDWGIDYGYTF

V gene: TRBV20-1
D gene: TRBD1
J gene: TRBJ1-5
CDR3 protein: CSARDLDRGDQPQHF

V gene: TRBV7-8
D gene: TRBD1
J gene: TRBJ2-5
CDR3 protein: CASSTRDSIQETQYF

V gene: TRBV27
D gene: NA
J gene: TRBJ2-3
CDR3 protein: CASTIGLGADTQYF

V gene: TRBV20-1
D gene: TRBD1
J gene: TRBJ1-2
CDR3 protein: CSAMTGGDGYTF

V gene: TRBV20-1
D gene: TRBD1
J gene: TRBJ1-3
CDR3 protein: CSAEGGQGGGLTGNTIYF

V gene: TRBV6-6
D gene: TRBD1
J gene: TRBJ1-5
CDR3 protein: CASSYSLRDRFGQPQHF

V gene: TRBV11-2
D gene: TRBD1
J gene: TRBJ2-2
CDR3 protein: CASSPQGQGAFGELFF

V gene: TRBV6-2/TRBV6-3
D gene: NA
J gene: TRBJ1-2
CDR3 protein: CASSQTGGQSNYGYTF

V gene: TRBV12-3/TRBV12-4
D gene: NA
J gene: TRBJ1-6
CDR3 protein: CASRPRLDSPLHF

V gene: TRBV7-8
D gene: NA
J gene: TRBJ2-7
CDR3 protein: CASSLRAGGEHEQYF

V gene: TRBV20-1
D gene: TRBD2
J gene: TRBJ2-3
CDR3 protein: CSAGSLAGGNTDTQYF

V gene: TRBV7-2
D gene: NA
J gene: TRBJ1-5
CDR3 protein: CASSPATRQPQHF

V gene: TRBV9
D gene: TRBD2
J gene: TRBJ2-3
CDR3 protein: CASSVASGGSDTQYF

V gene: TRBV5-6
D gene: NA
J gene: TRBJ2-7
CDR3 protein: CASSLGDSPSEQYF

V gene: TRBV28
D gene: NA
J gene: TRBJ2-5
CDR3 protein: CATSGPNPETQYF

V gene: TRBV4-2
D gene: NA
J gene: TRBJ2-3
CDR3 protein: CASSQGGRVGDTQYF

V gene: TRBV29-1
D gene: TRBD1
J gene: TRBJ1-2
CDR3 protein: CSANTGAYGYTF

V gene: TRBV20-1
D gene: NA
J gene: TRBJ2-3
CDR3 protein: CSGFDAGPGADTQYF

V gene: TRBV6-5
D gene: NA
J gene: TRBJ2-3
CDR3 protein: CASSYLYERHTDTQYF

V gene: TRBV3-1
D gene: NA
J gene: TRBJ2-7
CDR3 protein: CASSLDIRTYEQYF

V gene: TRBV4-3
D gene: TRBD1
J gene: TRBJ2-2
CDR3 protein: CASSRNTPRGYRELFF

V gene: TRBV28
D gene: TRBD1
J gene: TRBJ1-4
CDR3 protein: CASSFATGGSEKLFF

V gene: TRBV15
D gene: NA
J gene: TRBJ2-3
CDR3 protein: CATRPGASTDTQYF

V gene: TRBV4-3
D gene: NA
J gene: TRBJ2-1
CDR3 protein: CASSQETGNEQFF

V gene: TRBV12-3/TRBV12-4
D gene: TRBD2
J gene: TRBJ2-3
CDR3 protein: CASSLRIRGLAGGLDEQYF

V gene: TRBV4-1
D gene: TRBD1
J gene: TRBJ1-5
CDR3 protein: CASSHPGAGGSQPQHF

V gene: TRBV12-3/TRBV12-4
D gene: NA
J gene: TRBJ2-7
CDR3 protein: CASSLDGSLGEQYF

V gene: TRBV7-2
D gene: NA
J gene: TRBJ1-5
CDR3 protein: CASSLESVNQPQHF

V gene: TRBV12-3/TRBV12-4
D gene: TRBD1
J gene: TRBJ2-4
CDR3 protein: CASSGTANIQYF